The following is a T cell receptor (beta chain) sequence with its context. CDR3 size: 14 residues. Trimming pared 3 bases from V and 4 bases from J, leaving 10 bases between. The germline gives CDR1 MDHEN, CDR2 SYDVKM. The protocol was immunoSEQ multiplex PCR, while the TCRdb copy is restricted to in-frame clones and leaves out a portion. This table has nearly 600,000 clones, around 95% appearing once. These data belong to a study of shared clonotypes between healthy human individuals. Naive CD8 cells, CD45RO-negative and positively selected for CCR7, excluded terminally differentiated effector memory CD45RA+ cells.

The sequenced material came from naive CD8+ T cells sorted from blood. The V and J genes are TRBV28 and TRBJ2-4; possibly TRBD1 for D (5 bases). This clonotype was obtained from a woman between 25 and 40 years old in good health. The CDR3 nucleotides read TGTGCCAGCAGTTTTCAATGGACAAAAAACATTCAGTACTTC. As protein: CASSFQWTKNIQYF.